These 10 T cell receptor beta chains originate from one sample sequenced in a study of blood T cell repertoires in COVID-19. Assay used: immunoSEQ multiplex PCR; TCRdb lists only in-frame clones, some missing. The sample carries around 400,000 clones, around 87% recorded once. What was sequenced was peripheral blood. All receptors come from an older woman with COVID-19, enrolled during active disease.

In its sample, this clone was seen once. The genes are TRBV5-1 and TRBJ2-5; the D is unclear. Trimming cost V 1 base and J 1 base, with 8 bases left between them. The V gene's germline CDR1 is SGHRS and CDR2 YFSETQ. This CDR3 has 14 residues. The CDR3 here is CASSLSQLQETQYF. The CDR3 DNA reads TGCGCCAGCAGCTTGTCACAGCTCCAAGAGACCCAGTACTTC.

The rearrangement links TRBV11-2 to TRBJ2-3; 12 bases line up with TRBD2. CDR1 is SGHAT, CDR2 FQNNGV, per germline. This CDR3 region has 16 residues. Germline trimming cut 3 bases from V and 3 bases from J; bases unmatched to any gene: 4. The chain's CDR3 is CASSFSSGGVTDTQYF. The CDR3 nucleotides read TGTGCCAGCAGCTTCTCTAGCGGGGGGGTTACAGATACGCAGTATTTT.

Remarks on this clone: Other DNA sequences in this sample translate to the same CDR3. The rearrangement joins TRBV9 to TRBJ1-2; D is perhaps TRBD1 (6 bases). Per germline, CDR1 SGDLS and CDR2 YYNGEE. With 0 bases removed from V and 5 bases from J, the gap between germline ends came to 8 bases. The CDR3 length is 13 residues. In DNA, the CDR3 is TGTGCCAGCAGCGTAGAGGGGGGGTATGGCTACACCTTC. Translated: CASSVEGGYGYTF.

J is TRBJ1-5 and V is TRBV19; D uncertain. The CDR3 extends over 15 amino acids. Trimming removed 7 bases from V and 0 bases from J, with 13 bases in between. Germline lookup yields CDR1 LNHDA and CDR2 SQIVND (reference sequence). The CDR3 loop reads CASTRIDYSNQPQHF. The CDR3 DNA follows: TGTGCCAGTACAAGGATCGACTATAGCAATCAGCCCCAGCATTTT.

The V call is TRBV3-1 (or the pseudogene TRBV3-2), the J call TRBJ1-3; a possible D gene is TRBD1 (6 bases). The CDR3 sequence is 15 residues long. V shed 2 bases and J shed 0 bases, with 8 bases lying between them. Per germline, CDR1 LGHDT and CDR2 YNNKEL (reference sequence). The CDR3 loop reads CASSQLGASGNTIYF. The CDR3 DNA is TGTGCCAGCAGCCAACTGGGGGCCTCTGGAAACACCATATATTTT.

The DNA of the CDR3 is TGTGCCAGCAGTGAACGTCAGGGTGGGATCACTGAAGCTTTCTTT. Amino acids: CASSERQGGITEAFF. The V call is TRBV2, the J call TRBJ1-1; the D gene is possibly TRBD1 (5 bases). The CDR3 consists of 15 residues. Germline CDR1 SNHLY, CDR2 FYNNEI. V lost 2 bases to trimming and J lost 4 bases, with 14 bases between them.

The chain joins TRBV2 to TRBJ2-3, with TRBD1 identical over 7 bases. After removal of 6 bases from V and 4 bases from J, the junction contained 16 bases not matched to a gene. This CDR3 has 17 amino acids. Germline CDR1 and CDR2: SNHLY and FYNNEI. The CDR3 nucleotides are TGTGCCAGCAGATTATTGATACTAGAAACAGGGGCAGATACGCAGTATTTT. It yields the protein CASRLLILETGADTQYF.

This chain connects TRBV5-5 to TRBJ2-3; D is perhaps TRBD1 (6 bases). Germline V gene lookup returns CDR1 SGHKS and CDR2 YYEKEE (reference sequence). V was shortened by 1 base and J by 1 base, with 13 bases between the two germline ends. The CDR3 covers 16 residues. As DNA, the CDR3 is TGTGCCAGCAGCTTGCCATCGACAGGCGGCACAGATACGCAGTATTTT. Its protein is CASSLPSTGGTDTQYF.

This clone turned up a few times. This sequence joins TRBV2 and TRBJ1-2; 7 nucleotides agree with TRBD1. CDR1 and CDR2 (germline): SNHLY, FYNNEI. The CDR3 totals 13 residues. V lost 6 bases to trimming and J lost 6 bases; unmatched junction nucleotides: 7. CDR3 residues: CASRQTGSDGYTF. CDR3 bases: TGTGCCAGCAGACAGACAGGGTCAGATGGCTACACCTTC. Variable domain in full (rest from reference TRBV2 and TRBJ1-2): EPEVTQTPSHQVTQMGQEVILRCVPISNHLYFYWYRQILGQKVEFLVSFYNNEISEKSEIFDDQFSVERPDGSNFTLKIRSTKLEDSAMYFCASRQTGSDGYTFGSGTRLTVV.

CDR3 sequence reads: CASSVTSSYEQYF. The CDR3 DNA follows: TGTGCCAGCTCTGTGACTAGCTCCTACGAGCAGTACTTC. V usage is TRBV18 and J usage is TRBJ2-7; possibly TRBD2 for D (6 bases). V lost 6 bases, J lost 0 bases, and 9 bases lay in between. CDR1 KGHSH and CDR2 LQKENI come from the germline V gene. CDR3 length: 13 amino acids.